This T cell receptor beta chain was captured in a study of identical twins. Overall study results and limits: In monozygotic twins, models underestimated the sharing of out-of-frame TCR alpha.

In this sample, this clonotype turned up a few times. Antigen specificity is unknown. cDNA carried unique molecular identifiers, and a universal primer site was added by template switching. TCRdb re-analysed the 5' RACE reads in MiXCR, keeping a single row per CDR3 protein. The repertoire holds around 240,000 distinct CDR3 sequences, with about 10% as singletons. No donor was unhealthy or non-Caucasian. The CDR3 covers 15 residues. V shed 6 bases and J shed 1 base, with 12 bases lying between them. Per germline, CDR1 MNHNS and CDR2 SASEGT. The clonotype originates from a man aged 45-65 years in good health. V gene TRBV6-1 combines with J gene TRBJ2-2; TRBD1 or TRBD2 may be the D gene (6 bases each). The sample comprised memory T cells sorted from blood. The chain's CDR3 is CASRRRGQNTGELFF. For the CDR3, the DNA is TGTGCCAGCAGGAGGCGGGGACAGAACACCGGGGAGCTGTTTTTT.